A selection of T cell receptor beta chains follows, all from one sample in a study of blood T cells in healthy people across ages. TCRdb called the 5' RACE reads again in MiXCR, with one record for every CDR3 protein. Of about 780,000 distinct CDR3 sequences listed, roughly 46% are singletons. The source material was blood. The receptor source for this set is a man at least 80 years old in good health. The CDR3 runs from the conserved cysteine through the conserved F or W. D genes are given only for firm matches. A row's size may be missing; if present it is once, few, many or a size class.

v_call,d_call,j_call,clone_size,cdr3_nt,cdr3_aa
TRBV29-1,.,TRBJ1-1,few,TGCAGCGTTGTGGGGCCAGGTACACTGAACACTGAAGCTTTCTTT,CSVVGPGTLNTEAFF
TRBV6-5,TRBD2,TRBJ2-7,.,TGTGCCAGCAGTTACTACACTACTAGCGGGAGCTCCTACGAGCAGTACTTC,CASSYYTTSGSSYEQYF
TRBV12-3/TRBV12-4,TRBD2,TRBJ2-1,few,TGTGCCAGCAGTCCTCCTAATAGCGGGAGCCTGCCTGAGCAGTTCTTC,CASSPPNSGSLPEQFF
TRBV5-1,TRBD1,TRBJ2-3,.,TGTGCCAGCAGCTTAGAGGGGGCGGGAGATACGCAGTATTTT,CASSLEGAGDTQYF
TRBV10-3,.,TRBJ1-5,once,TGTGCCATCAGACAGTCTATCAATAGCAATCAGCCCCAGCATTTT,CAIRQSINSNQPQHF
TRBV20-1,.,TRBJ2-7,.,TGCAGTGCCAGTGGTGGGGTCCACGAGCAGTACTTC,CSASGGVHEQYF
TRBV18,.,TRBJ2-3,once,TGTGCCAGCTCACCACGGGTGCAGGGTTGGACAGATACGCAGTATTTT,CASSPRVQGWTDTQYF
TRBV7-2,TRBD1,TRBJ1-2,.,TGTGCCAGCAGCTGGGACCGACAGGGGGCGTTCACCTTC,CASSWDRQGAFTF
TRBV18,.,TRBJ2-3,few,TGTGCCAGCTCACCGAATGTTGCAGATACGCAGTATTTT,CASSPNVADTQYF
TRBV29-1,.,TRBJ1-2,.,TGCAGCGTTGAAGCATCCGGCATCTATGGCTACACCTTC,CSVEASGIYGYTF
TRBV3-1,.,TRBJ2-3,few,TGTGCCAGCAGCCAAGAGACCCCACGGACCACAGATACGCAGTATTTT,CASSQETPRTTDTQYF
TRBV7-2,TRBD1,TRBJ1-4,.,TGTGCCAGCAGCTTAGACAGGGGTTATAATGAAAAACTGTTTTTT,CASSLDRGYNEKLFF
TRBV25-1,.,TRBJ2-1,.,TGTGCCAGCAGTGATTATCGACAGTTCGCTGAGCAGTTCTTC,CASSDYRQFAEQFF
TRBV20-1,TRBD1,TRBJ2-3,.,TGCAGTTTCCGGGACAGAAGCACAGATACGCAGTATTTT,CSFRDRSTDTQYF
TRBV4-2,.,TRBJ2-7,once,TGTGCCAGCAGCAGAGGAGCGGATTCTTCCTACGAGCAGTACTTC,CASSRGADSSYEQYF
TRBV14,.,TRBJ1-1,.,TGTGCCAGCAGCCAAGCCACAGCGAACACTGAAGCTTTCTTT,CASSQATANTEAFF
TRBV29-1,.,TRBJ2-3,.,TGCAGCGTGGTGGGTGAAATGGGGCGGGGAGATACGCTGTATTTT,CSVVGEMGRGDTLYF
TRBV7-9,TRBD1,TRBJ1-4,.,TGTGCCAGCAGCGACGGACAGGCCCTTGGCGGTGAACTGTTTTTT,CASSDGQALGGELFF
TRBV29-1,.,TRBJ2-5,few,TGCAGCGTTGCCCCAGGGGTTACGTACCAAGAGACCCAGTACTTC,CSVAPGVTYQETQYF
TRBV6-2/TRBV6-3,.,TRBJ1-5,.,TGTGCCAGCAGTTACGCGACAGTTAATCAGCCCCAGCATTTT,CASSYATVNQPQHF
TRBV29-1,TRBD1,TRBJ2-1,.,TGCAGCGTCCTGTCCGGGACAGGGGCTTCCAATGAGCAGTTCTTC,CSVLSGTGASNEQFF
TRBV20-1,.,TRBJ2-1,.,TGCAGTGCTGAGGGGCAGTCCTCGGGGAATGAGCAGTTCTTC,CSAEGQSSGNEQFF
TRBV12-3/TRBV12-4,.,TRBJ1-5,.,TGTGCCAGCAGGTACGACTTGACAGGCGCCAATCAGCCCCAGCATTTT,CASRYDLTGANQPQHF
TRBV25-1,TRBD2,TRBJ2-1,.,TGTGCCAGCAGTGGGACTAGCGGGAGCTATGAGCAGTTCTTC,CASSGTSGSYEQFF
TRBV24-1,.,TRBJ2-3,.,TGTGCCACCAGCCTGGACTTCCGAGATACGCAGTATTTT,CATSLDFRDTQYF
TRBV6-2/TRBV6-3,.,TRBJ1-1,.,TGTGCCAGCATTTACGGGGGCGCTGAAGCTTTCTTT,CASIYGGAEAFF
TRBV5-1,.,TRBJ2-5,once,TGCGCCAGCAGCTTGGCTGGCAGGCGCTCCTACAATGAGCAGTACTTC,CASSLAGRRSYNEQYF
TRBV12-3/TRBV12-4,.,TRBJ2-2,.,TGTGCCAGCAGTCCCGGGACAACGAACACCGGGGAGCTGTTTTTT,CASSPGTTNTGELFF
TRBV27,.,TRBJ1-6,many,TGTGCCAGCAGCCCCCCGAGGACGATTAATTCACCCCTCCACTTT,CASSPPRTINSPLHF